This T cell receptor (beta chain) was identified during a study of T-cell reconstitution after alpha-beta-depleted transplantation in children. V gave up 4 bases and J gave up 6 bases, with 16 bases separating them. Germline V gene sequence: CDR1 SGHDT, CDR2 YYEEEE. This CDR3 is built from 14 residues. As it was prepared, the TCRbeta library received unique molecular identifiers. In TCRdb, the PCR reads were re-called with MiXCR into one record per CDR3 protein. The top ten clones hold 10% of a sample with 250,000 to 300,000 distinct CDR3 sequences, approximately 9.6% of them seen once. This TCR was sampled from a human donor who donated a stem cell graft to a child with SCID. The V gene is TRBV5-6, the J gene TRBJ2-5; no definite D call. Here the sequenced sample was PBMCs from the stem cell graft donor, taken from the stem cell graft. CDR3 nucleotides: TGTGCCAGCAGCCTCCCGGGCGGTGGCCAGACCCAGTACTTC. Protein sequence: CASSLPGGGQTQYF.